This TCR beta chain was found in a study of blood T cell repertoires in COVID-19. Per the germline V gene, CDR1 is LGHDT and CDR2 is YNNKEL (reference sequence). V was cut by 1 base and J by 6 bases, with 9 bases left in between. The CDR3 has 14 amino acids. Ages ranged from about 18 to 100 years, with residence in 20 to 30 US areas. Cohorts were assigned according to the clinical history that participants reported. Repertoires were generated with immunoSEQ multiplex PCR, while TCRdb's copy carries only in-frame clones and drops some. The data show 250,000 to 350,000 clones, around nine tenths seen once.

The gene calls are TRBV3-1 (or the pseudogene TRBV3-2) and TRBJ2-2, with D uncertain. The sequencing input was PBMCs or T cells enriched from blood (not recorded which). This receptor was obtained from a woman between 40 and 50 years old who had recovered from COVID-19. CDR3 sequence: CASSQASSAGELFF. The CDR3 region has the DNA TGTGCCAGCAGCCAAGCTTCGTCGGCCGGGGAGCTGTTTTTT.